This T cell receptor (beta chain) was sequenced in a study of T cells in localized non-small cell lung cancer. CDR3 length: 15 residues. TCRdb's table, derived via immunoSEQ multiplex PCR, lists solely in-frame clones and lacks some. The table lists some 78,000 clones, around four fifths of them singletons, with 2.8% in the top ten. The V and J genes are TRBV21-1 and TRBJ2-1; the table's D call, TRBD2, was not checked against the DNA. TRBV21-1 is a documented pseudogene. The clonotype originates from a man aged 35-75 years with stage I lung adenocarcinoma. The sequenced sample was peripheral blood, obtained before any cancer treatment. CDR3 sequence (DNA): TGTGCCAGCTCAAAGACGGGTTTTCCCGGGAATGAGCAGTTCTTC. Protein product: CASSKTGFPGNEQFF.